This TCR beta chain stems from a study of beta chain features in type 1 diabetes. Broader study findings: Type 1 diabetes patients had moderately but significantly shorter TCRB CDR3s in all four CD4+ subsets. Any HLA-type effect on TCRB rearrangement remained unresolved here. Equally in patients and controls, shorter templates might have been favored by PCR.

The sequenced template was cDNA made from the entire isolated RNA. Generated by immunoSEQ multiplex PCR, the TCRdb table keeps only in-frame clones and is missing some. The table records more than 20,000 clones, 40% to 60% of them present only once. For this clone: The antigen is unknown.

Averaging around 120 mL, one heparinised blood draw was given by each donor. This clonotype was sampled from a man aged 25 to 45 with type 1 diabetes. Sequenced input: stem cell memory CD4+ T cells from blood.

The CDR3 sequence: CASSPGTARITSYEQYF. In DNA form, the CDR3 reads TGTGCCAGCTCACCAGGGACAGCGCGTATTACCTCCTACGAGCAGTACTTC. The chain carries TRBV18 and TRBJ2-7, with 7 bases fitting TRBD1. The CDR3 spans 17 residues. Germline V gene lookup returns CDR1 KGHSH and CDR2 LQKENI. After removal of 2 bases from V and 0 bases from J, the junction contained 10 bases not matched to a gene.